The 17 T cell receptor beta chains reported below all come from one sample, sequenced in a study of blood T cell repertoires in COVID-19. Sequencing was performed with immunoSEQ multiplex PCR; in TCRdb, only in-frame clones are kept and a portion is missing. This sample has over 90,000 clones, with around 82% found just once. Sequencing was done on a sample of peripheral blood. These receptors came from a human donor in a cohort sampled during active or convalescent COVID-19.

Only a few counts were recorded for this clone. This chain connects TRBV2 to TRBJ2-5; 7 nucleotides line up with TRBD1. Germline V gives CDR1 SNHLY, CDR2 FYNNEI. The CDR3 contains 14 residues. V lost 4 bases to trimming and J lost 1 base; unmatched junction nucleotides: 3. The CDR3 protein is CASSVGTAQETQYF. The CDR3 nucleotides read TGTGCCAGCAGTGTCGGGACAGCCCAAGAGACCCAGTACTTC.

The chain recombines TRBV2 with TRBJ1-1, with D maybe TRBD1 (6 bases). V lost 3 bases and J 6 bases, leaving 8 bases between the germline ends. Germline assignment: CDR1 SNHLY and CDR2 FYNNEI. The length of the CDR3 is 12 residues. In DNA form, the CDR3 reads TGTGCCAGCAGTGACCCAGGGGCTGAAGCTTTCTTT. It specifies CASSDPGAEAFF. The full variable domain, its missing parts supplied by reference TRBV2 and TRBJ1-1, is EPEVTQTPSHQVTQMGQEVILRCVPISNHLYFYWYRQILGQKVEFLVSFYNNEISEKSEIFDDQFSVERPDGSNFTLKIRSTKLEDSAMYFCASSDPGAEAFFGQGTRLTVV.

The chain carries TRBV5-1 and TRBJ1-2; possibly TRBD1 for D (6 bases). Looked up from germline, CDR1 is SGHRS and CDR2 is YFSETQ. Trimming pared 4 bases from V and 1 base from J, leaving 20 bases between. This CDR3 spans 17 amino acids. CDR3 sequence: CASSRAAGDPLNYGYTF. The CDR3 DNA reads TGCGCCAGCAGCCGGGCGGCAGGGGACCCTCTTAACTATGGCTACACCTTC.

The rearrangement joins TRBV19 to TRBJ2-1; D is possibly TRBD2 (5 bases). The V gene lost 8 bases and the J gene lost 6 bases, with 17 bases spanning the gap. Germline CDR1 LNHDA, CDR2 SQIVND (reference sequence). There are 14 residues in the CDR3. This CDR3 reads CASERTRDSNEQFF. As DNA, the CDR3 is TGTGCCAGTGAGAGGACGAGGGATAGCAATGAGCAGTTCTTC.

CDR3 DNA: TGTGCCAGCAAGAGCAATCAGAACACTGAAGCTTTCTTT. Protein product: CASKSNQNTEAFF. J is TRBJ1-1 and V is TRBV2, with D hard to call. The V and J ends lost 7 bases and 1 base respectively, with 10 bases between them. The CDR3 runs to 13 residues. The germline gives CDR1 SNHLY, CDR2 FYNNEI.

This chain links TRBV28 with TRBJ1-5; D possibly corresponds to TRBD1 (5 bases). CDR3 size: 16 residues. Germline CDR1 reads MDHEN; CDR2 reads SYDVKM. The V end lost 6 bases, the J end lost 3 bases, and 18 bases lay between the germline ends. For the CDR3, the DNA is TGTGCCAGCAGCGGGGTCCCTGCGGGGCCCAATCAGCCCCAGCATTTT. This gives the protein CASSGVPAGPNQPQHF.

The CDR3 DNA sequence: TGTGCCAGCATGGGACAAGAACGCTACGAGCAGTACTTC. Translation gives CASMGQERYEQYF. The rearrangement uses TRBV6-6 and TRBJ2-7, with TRBD1 as a possible D gene (6 bases). Germline lookup yields CDR1 MNHNY and CDR2 SVGAGI (reference sequence). Trimming took 7 bases from V and 3 from J, leaving 13 bases between them. The CDR3 contains 13 residues.

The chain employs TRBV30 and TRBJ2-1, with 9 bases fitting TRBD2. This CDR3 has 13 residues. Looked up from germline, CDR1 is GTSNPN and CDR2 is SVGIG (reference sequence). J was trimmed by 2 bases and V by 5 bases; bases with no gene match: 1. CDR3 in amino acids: CAWERGAYNEQFF. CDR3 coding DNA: TGTGCCTGGGAGCGGGGGGCCTACAATGAGCAGTTCTTC. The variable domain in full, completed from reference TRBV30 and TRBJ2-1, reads SQTIHQWPATLVQPVGSPLSLECTVEGTSNPNLYWYRQAAGRGLQLLFYSVGIGQISSEVPQNLSASRPQDRQFILSSKKLLLSDSGFYLCAWERGAYNEQFFGPGTRLTVL.

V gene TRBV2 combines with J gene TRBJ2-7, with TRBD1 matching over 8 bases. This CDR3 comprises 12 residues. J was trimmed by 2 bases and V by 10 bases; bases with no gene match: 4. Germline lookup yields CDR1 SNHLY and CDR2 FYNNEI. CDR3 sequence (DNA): TGTGCCACGGGACAGGATACCTACGAGCAGTACTTC. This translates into CATGQDTYEQYF.

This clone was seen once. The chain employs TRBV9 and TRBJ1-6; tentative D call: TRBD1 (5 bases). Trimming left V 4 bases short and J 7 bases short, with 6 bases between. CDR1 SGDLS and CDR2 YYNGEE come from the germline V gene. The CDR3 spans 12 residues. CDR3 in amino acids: CASSKGNSPLHF. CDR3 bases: TGTGCCAGCAGCAAGGGGAATTCACCCCTCCACTTT.

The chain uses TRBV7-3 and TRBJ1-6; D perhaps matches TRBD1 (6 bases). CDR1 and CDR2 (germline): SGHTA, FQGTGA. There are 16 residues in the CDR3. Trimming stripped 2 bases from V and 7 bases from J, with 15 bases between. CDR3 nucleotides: TGTGCCAGCAGCTTACAAGCACAGGGTTTGAATTCACCCCTCCACTTT. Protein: CASSLQAQGLNSPLHF. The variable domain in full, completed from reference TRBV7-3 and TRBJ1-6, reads GAGVSQTPSNKVTEKGKYVELRCDPISGHTALYWYRQSLGQGPEFLIYFQGTGAADDSGLPNDRFFAVRPEGSVSTLKIQRTERGDSAVYLCASSLQAQGLNSPLHFGNGTRLTVT.

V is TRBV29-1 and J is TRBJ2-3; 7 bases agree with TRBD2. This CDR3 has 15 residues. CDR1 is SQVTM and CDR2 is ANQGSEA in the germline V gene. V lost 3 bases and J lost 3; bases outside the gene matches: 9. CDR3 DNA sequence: TGCAGCGTTGATCGAACCACCGGGGGGACAGATACGCAGTATTTT. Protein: CSVDRTTGGTDTQYF.

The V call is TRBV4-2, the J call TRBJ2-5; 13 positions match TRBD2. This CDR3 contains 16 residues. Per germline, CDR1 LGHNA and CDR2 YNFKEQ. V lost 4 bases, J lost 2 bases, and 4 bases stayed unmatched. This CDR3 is CASSPQTSGGQETQYF. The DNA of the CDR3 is TGTGCCAGCAGCCCCCAGACTAGCGGGGGGCAAGAGACCCAGTACTTC.

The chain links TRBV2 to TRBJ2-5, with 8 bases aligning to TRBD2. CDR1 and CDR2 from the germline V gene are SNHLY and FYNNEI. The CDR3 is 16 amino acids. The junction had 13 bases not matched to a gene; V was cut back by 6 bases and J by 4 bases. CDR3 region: CASRGPLSGGGETQYF. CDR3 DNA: TGTGCCAGCAGGGGGCCGTTAAGCGGGGGCGGAGAGACCCAGTACTTC.

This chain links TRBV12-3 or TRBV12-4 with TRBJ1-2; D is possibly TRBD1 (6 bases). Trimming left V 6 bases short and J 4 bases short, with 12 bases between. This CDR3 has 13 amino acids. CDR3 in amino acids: CASSPGEGYGYTF. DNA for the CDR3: TGTGCCAGCAGCCCAGGGGAGGGCTATGGCTACACCTTC.

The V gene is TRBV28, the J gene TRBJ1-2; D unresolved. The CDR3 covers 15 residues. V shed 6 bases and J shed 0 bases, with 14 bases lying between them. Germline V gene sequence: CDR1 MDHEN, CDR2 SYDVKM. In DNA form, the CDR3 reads TGTGCCAGCAGATCACCCGGAGGCCCTAACTATGGCTACACCTTC. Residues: CASRSPGGPNYGYTF.

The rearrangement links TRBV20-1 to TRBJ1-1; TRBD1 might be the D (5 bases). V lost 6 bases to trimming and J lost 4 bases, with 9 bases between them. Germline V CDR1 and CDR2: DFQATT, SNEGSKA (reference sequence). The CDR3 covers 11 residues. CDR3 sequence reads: CSARDFTEAFF. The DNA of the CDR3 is TGCAGTGCCAGGGATTTCACTGAAGCTTTCTTT.